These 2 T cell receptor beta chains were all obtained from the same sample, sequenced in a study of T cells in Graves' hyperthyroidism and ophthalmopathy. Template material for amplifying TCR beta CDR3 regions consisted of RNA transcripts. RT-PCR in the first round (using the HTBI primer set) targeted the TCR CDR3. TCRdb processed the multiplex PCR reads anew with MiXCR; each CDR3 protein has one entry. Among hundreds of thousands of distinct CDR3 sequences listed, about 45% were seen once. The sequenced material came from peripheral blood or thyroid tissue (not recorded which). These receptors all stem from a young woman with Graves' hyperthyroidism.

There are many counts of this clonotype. The CDR3: CASSLGPSGSGETQYF. CDR3 in DNA: TGTGCCAGCAGCTTAGGCCCTAGCGGGAGTGGAGAGACCCAGTACTTC. The J gene is TRBJ2-5, the V gene TRBV7-9; TRBD2 agrees at 10 bases. The CDR3 spans 16 residues. Germline trimming cut 1 base from V and 4 bases from J; bases unmatched to any gene: 6. CDR1 SEHNR and CDR2 FQNEAQ come from the germline V gene (reference sequence).

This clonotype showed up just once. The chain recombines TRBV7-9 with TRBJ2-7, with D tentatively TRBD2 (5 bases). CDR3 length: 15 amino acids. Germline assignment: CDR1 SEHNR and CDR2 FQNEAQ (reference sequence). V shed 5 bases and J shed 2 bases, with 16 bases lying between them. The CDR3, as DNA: TGTGCCAGCAGCCCCCATCGCGGGCCGACCTACGAGCAGTACTTC. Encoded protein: CASSPHRGPTYEQYF. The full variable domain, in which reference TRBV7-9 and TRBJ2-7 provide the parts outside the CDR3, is DTGVSQNPRHKITKRGQNVTFRCDPISEHNRLYWYRQTLGQGPEFLTYFQNEAQLEKSRLLSDRFSAERPKGSFSTLEIQRTEQGDSAMYLCASSPHRGPTYEQYFGPGTRLTVT.